The T cell receptor beta chain under discussion was sequenced for a study of T cell changes during pregnancy in multiple sclerosis (dated by TCRdb to 2018 to 2020). Notes on the research overall: Changes in the T cell repertoire over the course of pregnancy were examined in this study in women with multiple sclerosis.

The germline V gene (reference sequence) gives CDR1 as MNHEY and CDR2 as SMNVEV. The junction shows trimming of 6 bases on V and 0 bases on J, plus 11 bases between the germline ends. The cysteine opens and the phenylalanine closes a CDR3 of 14 amino acids. Left in the record is the CDR3 DNA by itself, 42 bases read in frame from the first base. The protocol used for the library was the immunoSEQ multiplex PCR assay. TCRdb took over this immuneACCESS table, retaining in-frame rearrangements with V and J assigned. Such tables are incomplete; in checked studies, under half of the missing clones stem from an unresolved V gene, and the remainder is unexplained. Here the sample has 35,000 to 45,000 clones; about 89% occur a single time. Of the sample, roughly 0.53% falls within the top ten clones. Of note for this clone: It has no known antigen specificity. It has no much larger one-base neighbor in the sample; base qualities were not kept.

This sample comprised CD4+ T cells from peripheral blood mononuclear cells, obtained in the first trimester of pregnancy. The V and J genes are TRBV27 and TRBJ1-1; TRBD1 is a possible D gene, resting on 6 matching bases. The TCR was taken from a female donor with multiple sclerosis, enrolled in a pregnancy study. The DNA is TGTGCCAGCAGCCACGGGGGGCTGAACACTGAAGCTTTCTTT. The resulting protein is CASSHGGLNTEAFF.